This entry concerns a single T cell receptor (beta chain). Assay runs were performed at deep level. The table came from immunoSEQ multiplex PCR; TCRdb's copy has only in-frame clones and leaves some out. The sample holds some 2,000,000 clones, 90% to 95% seen once. Donors included only healthy HIV-negative adults lacking recent acute infections or vaccinations. The CDR3 loop spans 15 amino acids. Germline loops: CDR1 SGHVS, CDR2 FNYEAQ. V was cut by 3 bases and J by 0 bases, with 8 bases left in between. This entry comes from a study of shared clonotypes between healthy human individuals. The V call is TRBV7-6, the J call TRBJ2-2; D might be TRBD1 or TRBD2, each matching 5 bases. The origin of this receptor is a man aged 18 to 29 in good health. Sequencing input: naive CD4+ T cells sorted from blood. Described subset: CD45RA+ positively selected. CDR3 loop: CASSFGTANTGELFF. CDR3 DNA sequence: TGTGCCAGCAGCTTTGGGACGGCGAACACCGGGGAGCTGTTTTTT.